A single sample is the source of the 24 T cell receptor beta chains below, sequenced in a study of blood T cell repertoires in COVID-19. The assay was immunoSEQ multiplex PCR, and TCRdb's table has in-frame clones only and misses some. The sample contains hundreds of thousands of clones, 87% of which appear only once. Sequencing used PBMCs or T cells enriched from blood (not recorded which). These receptors were obtained from a man in his forties or fifties in a cohort exposed to, infected with or recovered from COVID-19 (not recorded which).

This chain connects TRBV18 to TRBJ2-4; 7 bases are shared with TRBD1. The CDR3 consists of 15 residues. The V gene's germline CDR1 is KGHSH and CDR2 LQKENI. V trimming: 0 bases; J trimming: 6 bases; junction bases outside the gene matches: 5. The CDR3 DNA reads TGTGCCAGCTCACCACCGGAAGGGGGCAGAAACATTCAGTACTTC. Amino acid sequence: CASSPPEGGRNIQYF. Filled out from reference TRBV18 and TRBJ2-4, the complete variable domain reads NAGVMQNPRHLVRRRGQEARLRCSPMKGHSHVYWYRQLPEEGLKFMVYLQKENIIDESGMPKERFSAEFPKEGPSILRIQQVVRGDSAAYFCASSPPEGGRNIQYFGAGTRLSVL.

V is TRBV9 and J is TRBJ1-2; 9 bases map to TRBD1. J gave up 7 bases and V 0 bases, and 4 bases lay outside the gene matches. Germline lookup yields CDR1 SGDLS and CDR2 YYNGEE. The CDR3 has 14 residues. The CDR3 DNA reads TGTGCCAGCAGCGTAGTGACAGGGGGAGGTGGCTACACCTTC. Protein sequence: CASSVVTGGGGYTF.

This clone was seen once. The rearrangement uses TRBV27 and TRBJ2-3; tentatively, D is TRBD1 (5 bases). The V end lost 5 bases, the J end lost 4 bases, and 10 bases lay between the germline ends. CDR3 length: 13 residues. Per the germline V gene, CDR1 is MNHEY and CDR2 is SMNVEV (reference sequence). The CDR3 spells CASSNRQPDTQYF. CDR3 DNA: TGTGCCAGCAGTAATAGACAGCCAGATACGCAGTATTTT.

V is TRBV19 and J is TRBJ2-3; 9 bases fit TRBD1. Unmatched junction bases numbered 7, after V lost 6 bases and J lost 6 bases. This CDR3 has 14 amino acids. The germline CDR1 and CDR2 sequences are LNHDA and SQIVND (reference sequence). CDR3 coding DNA: TGTGCCAGTAGGCGGGACAGGGCGGAGGATACGCAGTATTTT. Amino acids: CASRRDRAEDTQYF.

This clone has just one count. The J gene is TRBJ2-2, the V gene TRBV9; 9 nucleotides align to TRBD2. This CDR3 region has 16 residues. Looked up from germline, CDR1 is SGDLS and CDR2 is YYNGEE. The V and J ends lost 0 bases and 5 bases, in that order; junction bases with no gene match: 5. As DNA, the CDR3 is TGTGCCAGCAGCGTAGGCGGGAGGGCCGGTACCGGGGAGCTGTTTTTT. Translating it yields CASSVGGRAGTGELFF. The variable domain in full, completed from reference TRBV9 and TRBJ2-2, reads DSGVTQTPKHLITATGQRVTLRCSPRSGDLSVYWYQQSLDQGLQFLIQYYNGEERAKGNILERFSAQQFPDLHSELNLSSLELGDSALYFCASSVGGRAGTGELFFGEGSRLTVL.

This chain connects TRBV6-5 to TRBJ1-1; possibly TRBD1 for D (6 bases). The CDR3 has 13 amino acids. Germline V gives CDR1 MNHEY, CDR2 SVGAGI. V gave up 6 bases and J gave up 1 base, with 9 bases separating them. Written as DNA, the CDR3 is TGTGCCAGCAGAACGGACAGGAACACTGAAGCTTTCTTT. Translation: CASRTDRNTEAFF.

The chain's CDR3 is CASSPGDSPYEQYF. The CDR3 bases are TGCGCCAGCAGCCCGGGGGACAGCCCCTACGAGCAGTACTTC. The J gene is TRBJ2-7, the V gene TRBV5-1; perhaps TRBD1 as D (7 bases). V lost 4 bases and J 2 bases, leaving 13 bases between the germline ends. The CDR3 totals 14 residues. Germline CDR1 is SGHRS and CDR2 is YFSETQ.

The J gene is TRBJ2-3, the V gene TRBV7-9; weak D call: TRBD1 (6 bases). Trimming took off 5 bases at V and 14 bases at J, with 29 bases between the two ends. The V gene's germline CDR1 is SEHNR and CDR2 FQNEAQ (reference sequence). The CDR3 consists of 16 residues. The CDR3 region is CASSPQSSLRQADSYF. The CDR3 DNA reads as TGTGCCAGCAGCCCCCAATCATCGCTTCGACAGGCAGATTCGTATTTT.

V and J are TRBV10-1 and TRBJ2-3, with 9 bases aligning to TRBD1. The CDR3 loop spans 17 amino acids. Germline V gene lookup returns CDR1 WNHNN and CDR2 SYGVQD (reference sequence). V shed 2 bases and J 2 bases; nucleotides not matched to a gene: 8. CDR3: CASSETLGQGDTDTQYF. DNA of the CDR3: TGCGCCAGCAGTGAGACCCTGGGACAGGGAGACACAGATACGCAGTATTTT.

This clone has more than one count but fewer than ten. The chain joins TRBV6-5 to TRBJ1-2; 8 bases agree with TRBD1. This CDR3 is 11 amino acids long. Germline CDR1 is MNHEY and CDR2 is SVGAGI. With 7 bases clipped from V and 8 bases from J, the junction kept 3 bases outside the gene matches. The CDR3 spells CASTQGAGYTF. The CDR3 bases are TGTGCCAGCACCCAGGGGGCGGGCTACACCTTC.

The rearrangement joins TRBV6-1 to TRBJ1-5; D unresolved. This CDR3 spans 13 amino acids. Deletions cut 1 base from V and 6 bases from J, with 7 bases between. CDR1 is MNHNS and CDR2 is SASEGT in the germline V gene. CDR3 DNA sequence: TGTGCCAGCAGTGAAGTTGAGGTTCAGCCCCAGCATTTT. The encoded protein is CASSEVEVQPQHF.

The chain has TRBV19 and TRBJ1-1; 11 bases align to TRBD1. This CDR3 spans 15 amino acids. CDR1 and CDR2 from the germline V gene are LNHDA and SQIVND (reference sequence). After removal of 5 bases from V and 5 bases from J, the junction contained 7 bases not matched to a gene. DNA of the CDR3: TGTGCCAGTAGTCGGTGGGACAGGGGGAGGACTGAAGCTTTCTTT. Translating gives CASSRWDRGRTEAFF. The entire variable domain, with the rest obtained from reference TRBV19 and TRBJ1-1, is as follows: DGGITQSPKYLFRKEGQNVTLSCEQNLNHDAMYWYRQDPGQGLRLIYYSQIVNDFQKGDIAEGYSVSREKKESFPLTVTSAQKNPTAFYLCASSRWDRGRTEAFFGQGTRLTVV.

The table lists this clone with a few counts. J is TRBJ2-1 and V is TRBV29-1, with 8 nucleotides matching TRBD1. Germline V CDR1 and CDR2: SQVTM, ANQGSEA. V was clipped by 0 bases and J by 4 bases; unmatched bases: 5. The CDR3 has 15 residues. The CDR3 coding sequence is TGCAGCGTTGAAGACCTTGGGACAGGTTACAATGAGCAGTTCTTC. Its translation is CSVEDLGTGYNEQFF.

The chain recombines TRBV7-2 with TRBJ2-1; 10 positions match TRBD2. The CDR3 sequence is 15 residues long. V trimming: 4 bases; J trimming: 8 bases; junction bases outside the gene matches: 8. Per the germline V gene, CDR1 is SGHTA and CDR2 is FQGNSA. The CDR3 region is CASSSSSGSRYEQFF. CDR3 DNA sequence: TGTGCCAGCAGCTCATCTAGCGGGAGCCGCTATGAGCAGTTCTTC.

This clone appeared a few times. Other DNA variants within this sample encode the same CDR3. The genes are TRBV4-2 and TRBJ2-1, with TRBD2 as a possible D gene (6 bases). Germline V lookup: CDR1 LGHNA, CDR2 YNFKEQ. Trimming cost V 0 bases and J 5 bases, with 17 bases left between them. CDR3 length: 17 amino acids. The CDR3 spells CASSQEGGGRANNEQFF. In DNA, the CDR3 is TGTGCCAGCAGCCAAGAAGGTGGAGGGAGAGCGAACAATGAGCAGTTCTTC.

The chain has TRBV28 and TRBJ2-5; D is undetermined. V lost 6 bases and J 7 bases, leaving 6 bases between the germline ends. Per germline, CDR1 MDHEN and CDR2 SYDVKM. The CDR3 runs to 10 residues. The CDR3 sequence: CASSRVTQYF. CDR3 in DNA: TGTGCCAGCAGCCGCGTGACCCAGTACTTC. Together with reference TRBV28 and TRBJ2-5, the CDR3 gives the full variable domain: DVKVTQSSRYLVKRTGEKVFLECVQDMDHENMFWYRQDPGLGLRLIYFSYDVKMKEKGDIPEGYSVSREKKERFSLILESASTNQTSMYLCASSRVTQYFGPGTRLLVL.

The sample holds one count of this clone. The chain uses TRBV3-1 (or the pseudogene TRBV3-2) and TRBJ1-6; TRBD1 matches 7 bases. The junction had 7 bases not matched to a gene; V was cut back by 1 base and J by 7 bases. Germline V gene data show CDR1 as LGHDT and CDR2 as YNNKEL (reference sequence). CDR3 length: 16 residues. The CDR3 nucleotides are TGTGCCAGCAGCCAAGGGGACAGAATAACAAATTCACCCCTCCACTTT. This encodes CASSQGDRITNSPLHF.

This clone occurred a few times. The V gene is TRBV4-2, the J gene TRBJ2-3, with 11 bases that match TRBD2. The CDR3 length is 16 residues. CDR1 is LGHNA and CDR2 is YNFKEQ in the germline V gene. Germline trimming cut 0 bases from V and 7 bases from J; bases unmatched to any gene: 6. The CDR3 region has the DNA TGTGCCAGCAGCCAAGATTTTAGCGGGAGGGCGAATACGCAGTATTTT. This sequence encodes CASSQDFSGRANTQYF.

The V call is TRBV19, the J call TRBJ2-2; a weak D match, TRBD2 (6 bases). The V end lost 2 bases, the J end lost 1 base, and 14 bases lay between the germline ends. CDR3 size: 17 residues. Germline V gene data show CDR1 as LNHDA and CDR2 as SQIVND (reference sequence). CDR3 bases: TGTGCCAGTAGTATACCCCGCGGGGCAGAGAACACCGGGGAGCTGTTTTTT. Protein: CASSIPRGAENTGELFF.

The rearrangement links TRBV2 to TRBJ2-7, with D hard to call. Germline V lookup: CDR1 SNHLY, CDR2 FYNNEI. Between the trimmed V and J ends, which lost 3 bases and 0 bases, there was a span of 9 bases. The CDR3 runs 14 residues. This CDR3 reads CASSDNVFSYEQYF. The CDR3 DNA reads TGTGCCAGCAGTGATAATGTCTTCTCCTACGAGCAGTACTTC.

This sequence joins TRBV5-3 and TRBJ2-2; a weak D match, TRBD2 (5 bases). TRBV5-3 is classed as an ORF, of uncertain function. The CDR3 contains 15 residues. V was clipped by 7 bases and J by 3 bases, with 16 bases between them. CDR3: CARSGKIVDTGELFF. DNA of the CDR3: TGTGCCAGATCCGGGAAAATAGTCGACACCGGGGAGCTGTTTTTT.

The chain has TRBV28 and TRBJ1-3; D perhaps matches TRBD1 (5 bases). The V end was cut by 6 bases, the J end by 6 bases, with 15 bases between. The CDR3 loop spans 14 amino acids. Germline V gives CDR1 MDHEN, CDR2 SYDVKM. CDR3 nucleotides: TGTGCCAGCAGCTCCTCCGGGGGAGAAAACACCATATATTTT. Amino acids: CASSSSGGENTIYF.

V and J are TRBV5-1 and TRBJ1-6; maybe TRBD1 (5 bases). Trimming removed 6 bases at V and 0 bases at J, with 10 bases between. CDR1 is SGHRS and CDR2 is YFSETQ in the germline V gene. This CDR3 comprises 15 residues. CDR3 in amino acids: CASKLGDSYNSPLHF. The CDR3 DNA is TGCGCCAGCAAGCTAGGGGACTCCTATAATTCACCCCTCCACTTT.

The V gene is TRBV10-3, the J gene TRBJ2-1; tentatively, D is TRBD2 (11 bases). V gave up 10 bases and J gave up 0 bases, with 25 bases separating them. There are 18 residues in the CDR3. The germline V gene has CDR1 ENHRY and CDR2 SYGVKD. In DNA, the CDR3 is TGTGCCACCAGACAGGGGGCTAGCGGGGGGAGCTCCTACAATGAGCAGTTCTTC. Protein: CATRQGASGGSSYNEQFF.